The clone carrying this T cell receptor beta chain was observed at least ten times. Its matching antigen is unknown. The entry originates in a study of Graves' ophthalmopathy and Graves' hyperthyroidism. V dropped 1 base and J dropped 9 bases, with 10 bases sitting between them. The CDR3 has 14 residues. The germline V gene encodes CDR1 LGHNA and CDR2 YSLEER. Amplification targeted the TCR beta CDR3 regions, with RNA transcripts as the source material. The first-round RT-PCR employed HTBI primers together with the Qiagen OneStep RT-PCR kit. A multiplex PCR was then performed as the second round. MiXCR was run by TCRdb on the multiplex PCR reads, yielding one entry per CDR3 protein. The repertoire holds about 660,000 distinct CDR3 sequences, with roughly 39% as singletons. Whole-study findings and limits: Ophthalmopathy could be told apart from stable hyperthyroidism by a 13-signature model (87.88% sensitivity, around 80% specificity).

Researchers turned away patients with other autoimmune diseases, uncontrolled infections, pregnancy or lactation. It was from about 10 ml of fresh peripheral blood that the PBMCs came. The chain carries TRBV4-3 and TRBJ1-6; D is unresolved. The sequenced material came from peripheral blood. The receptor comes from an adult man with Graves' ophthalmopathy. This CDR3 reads CASSQAGQGSPLHF. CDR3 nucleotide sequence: TGCGCCAGCAGCCAAGCCGGGCAAGGTTCACCCCTCCACTTT.